The 6 T cell receptor beta chains reported below all come from one sample, sequenced in a study of cytomegalovirus exposure and HLA in healthy donors. The PCR had 60 Vbeta and 13 Jbeta primers. TCRdb's table, derived via immunoSEQ multiplex PCR, lists solely in-frame clones and lacks some. The sample records nearly 110,000 clones, more than 65% being singletons. Material for sequencing was PBMCs. These receptors all stem from a boy under 18 in good health and CMV-seronegative.

The rearrangement links TRBV4-1 to TRBJ1-2, with D perhaps matching TRBD1 (6 bases). Germline values: CDR1 MGHRA, CDR2 YSYEKL. This CDR3 has 14 residues. The V end was cut by 0 bases, the J end by 8 bases, with 13 bases between. CDR3 nucleotide sequence: TGCGCCAGCAGCCAAGACTATGCCACAGGGGGCTACACCTTC. This translates into CASSQDYATGGYTF.

The V gene is TRBV4-3, the J gene TRBJ2-2; 10 nucleotides align to TRBD1. The CDR3 spans 16 residues. The germline V gene encodes CDR1 LGHNA and CDR2 YSLEER. The trim removed 2 bases at V and 6 bases at J, leaving 6 bases unmatched. Here the CDR3 DNA reads TGCGCCAGCAGCCAACGGACAGGGGGGTTCTCCGGGGAGCTGTTTTTT. It yields the protein CASSQRTGGFSGELFF.

V and J are TRBV28 and TRBJ1-5; 7 nucleotides line up with TRBD1. The V gene end was trimmed by 5 bases and the J gene end by 3 bases; junction bases not matched to a gene: 10. The CDR3 totals 16 residues. Germline CDR1 MDHEN, CDR2 SYDVKM. The CDR3 nucleotides read TGTGCCAGCAGTCCCTCCAGGGGGATCGACAATCAGCCCCAGCATTTT. This codes for CASSPSRGIDNQPQHF.

The V call is TRBV6-5, the J call TRBJ2-7; TRBD2 might be the D (6 bases). Germline-derived CDR1 and CDR2 are MNHEY and SVGAGI. V was pared by 6 bases and J by 7 bases, with 16 bases between. The CDR3 contains 13 residues. Here the CDR3 DNA reads TGTGCCAGCAGGGGACTGGGCCGATTGGAGCAGTACTTC. The encoded protein is CASRGLGRLEQYF.

The chain uses TRBV11-2 and TRBJ1-4; D may be TRBD1 (5 bases). CDR1 and CDR2 from the germline V gene are SGHAT and FQNNGV. The CDR3 runs 15 residues. V lost 0 bases, J lost 0 bases, and 5 bases lay in between. CDR3 sequence reads: CASSLEGATNEKLFF. Written as DNA, the CDR3 is TGTGCCAGCAGCTTAGAAGGGGCAACTAATGAAAAACTGTTTTTT.

The genes are TRBV7-9 and TRBJ2-1, with 7 bases identical to TRBD2. J gave up 4 bases and V 5 bases, and 8 bases lay outside the gene matches. The CDR3 has 15 amino acids. Germline-derived CDR1 and CDR2 are SEHNR and FQNEAQ (reference sequence). The CDR3 spells CASSRAGVSYNEQFF. Written as DNA, the CDR3 is TGTGCCAGCAGCCGCGCGGGGGTTTCGTACAATGAGCAGTTCTTC.